Listed below are T cell receptor beta chains from one sample, sequenced in a study of shared clonotypes between healthy human individuals. Sequencing used immunoSEQ multiplex PCR; TCRdb keeps in-frame clones, though not all of them. The sample includes 1 million to 1.3 million clones, approximately 80% of them seen just once. Sequenced input: memory CD4+ T cells from PBMCs. The receptors stem from a man in his late teens or twenties in good health. Some clones in this sample may be carry-over from other donors' samples. Both conserved end residues are trimmed from each CDR3. Only some rows state a clone size, as once, few, many or a class for expanded clones.

V gene: TRBV6-1; clone size: NA; J gene: TRBJ2-2; CDR3 protein: ASSEGNTGELF
V gene: TRBV12-5; clone size: NA; J gene: TRBJ2-1; CDR3 protein: ASGLASGRAYNEQF
V gene: TRBV7-3; clone size: NA; J gene: TRBJ1-1; CDR3 protein: ASSTVRGAEAF
V gene: TRBV30; clone size: few; J gene: TRBJ1-5; CDR3 protein: AWSAGGNQPQH
V gene: TRBV11-2; clone size: NA; J gene: TRBJ2-5; CDR3 protein: ASSLEGRPQETQY
V gene: TRBV6-1; clone size: once; J gene: TRBJ2-2; CDR3 protein: ASSAPNRVGTGELF
V gene: TRBV18; clone size: once; J gene: TRBJ2-3; CDR3 protein: ASSPPGSITDTQY
V gene: TRBV5-4; clone size: NA; J gene: TRBJ2-3; CDR3 protein: ASSLRGQWRDTQY
V gene: TRBV28; clone size: NA; J gene: TRBJ1-4; CDR3 protein: ASRDSATNEKLF
V gene: TRBV5-4; clone size: NA; J gene: TRBJ2-5; CDR3 protein: ASSFTGVMATQY
V gene: TRBV6-1; clone size: NA; J gene: TRBJ1-5; CDR3 protein: ASSGDLNQPQH
V gene: TRBV7-2; clone size: NA; J gene: TRBJ2-1; CDR3 protein: ASSGAGASYNEQF
V gene: TRBV5-1; clone size: NA; J gene: TRBJ1-4; CDR3 protein: ASSSYPGQLNEKLF
V gene: TRBV6-6; clone size: NA; J gene: TRBJ2-2; CDR3 protein: ASSYTLQGGTGELF
V gene: TRBV27; clone size: NA; J gene: TRBJ2-7; CDR3 protein: ASSFISGRALYEQY
V gene: TRBV7-8; clone size: few; J gene: TRBJ2-5; CDR3 protein: ASSFDSFRTGRGETQY